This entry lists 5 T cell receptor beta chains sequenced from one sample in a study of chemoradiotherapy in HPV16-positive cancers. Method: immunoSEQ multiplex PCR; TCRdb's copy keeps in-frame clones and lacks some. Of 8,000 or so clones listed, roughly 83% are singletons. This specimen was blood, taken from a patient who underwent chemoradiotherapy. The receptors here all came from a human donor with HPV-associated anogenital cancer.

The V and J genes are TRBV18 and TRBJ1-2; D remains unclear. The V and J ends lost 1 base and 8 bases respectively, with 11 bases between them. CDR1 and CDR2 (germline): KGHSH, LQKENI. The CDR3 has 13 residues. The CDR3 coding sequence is TGTGCCAGCTCACCACAGGGAGTCGAAGGCTACACCTTC. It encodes CASSPQGVEGYTF.

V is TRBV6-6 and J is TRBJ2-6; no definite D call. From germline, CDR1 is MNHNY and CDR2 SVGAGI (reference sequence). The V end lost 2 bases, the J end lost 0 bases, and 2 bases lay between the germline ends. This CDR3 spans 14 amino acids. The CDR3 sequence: CASSYSSGANVLTF. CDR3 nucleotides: TGTGCCAGCAGTTACAGCTCTGGGGCCAACGTCCTGACTTTC.

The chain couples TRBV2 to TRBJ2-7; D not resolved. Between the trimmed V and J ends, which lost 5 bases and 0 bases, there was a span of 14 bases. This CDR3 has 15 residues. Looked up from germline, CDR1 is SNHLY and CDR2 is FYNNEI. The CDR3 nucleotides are TGTGCCAGCAGTCCACAGAGACATCTCTCCTACGAGCAGTACTTC. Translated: CASSPQRHLSYEQYF.

CDR3 sequence (DNA): TGTGCCAGCAGCAAGGGTCCGGGACAGGGGACGACGGGCTATGGCTACACCTTC. This codes for CASSKGPGQGTTGYGYTF. The chain uses TRBV21-1 and TRBJ1-2; the tabulated D call, TRBD1, remains unverified against the DNA. TRBV21-1 is labeled a pseudogene. The length of the CDR3 is 18 residues.

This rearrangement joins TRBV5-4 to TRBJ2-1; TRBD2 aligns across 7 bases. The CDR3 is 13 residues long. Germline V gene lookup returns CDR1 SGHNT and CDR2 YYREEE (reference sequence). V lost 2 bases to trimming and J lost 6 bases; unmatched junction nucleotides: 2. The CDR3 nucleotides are TGTGCCAGCAGCTTACTAGCGCCCAATGAGCAGTTCTTC. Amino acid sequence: CASSLLAPNEQFF.